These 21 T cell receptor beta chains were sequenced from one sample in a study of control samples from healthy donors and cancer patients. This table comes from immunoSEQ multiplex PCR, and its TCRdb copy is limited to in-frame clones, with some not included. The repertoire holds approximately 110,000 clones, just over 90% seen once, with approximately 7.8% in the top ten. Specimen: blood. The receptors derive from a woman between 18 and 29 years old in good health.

Written as DNA, the CDR3 is TGTGCCAGCAGCCCCGACAGGGGAACCGCCGGGGAGCTGTTTTTT. Translated: CASSPDRGTAGELFF. The chain uses TRBV7-8 and TRBJ2-2; TRBD1 agrees at 8 bases. CDR3 length: 15 amino acids. V was pared by 5 bases and J by 6 bases, with 8 bases of the junction left unmatched. CDR1 is SGHVS and CDR2 is FQNEAQ in the germline V gene.

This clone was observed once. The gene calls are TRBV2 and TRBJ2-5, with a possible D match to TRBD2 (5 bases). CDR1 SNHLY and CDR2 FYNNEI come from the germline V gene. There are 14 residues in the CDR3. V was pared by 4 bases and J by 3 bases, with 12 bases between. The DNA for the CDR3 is TGTGCCAGCAGTGGGTTAAGCGGCAAAGAGACCCAGTACTTC. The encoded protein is CASSGLSGKETQYF.

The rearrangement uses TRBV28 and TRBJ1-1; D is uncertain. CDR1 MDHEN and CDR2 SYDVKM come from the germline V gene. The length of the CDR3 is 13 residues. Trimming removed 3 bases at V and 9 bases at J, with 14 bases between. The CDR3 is CASSLNGRPKAFF. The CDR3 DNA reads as TGTGCCAGCAGTTTGAACGGACGGCCCAAAGCTTTCTTT.

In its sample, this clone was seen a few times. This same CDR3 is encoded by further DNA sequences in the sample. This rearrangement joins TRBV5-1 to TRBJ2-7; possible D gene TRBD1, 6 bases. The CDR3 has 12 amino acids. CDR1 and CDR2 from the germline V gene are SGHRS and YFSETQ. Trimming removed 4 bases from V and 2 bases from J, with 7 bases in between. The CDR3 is CASSRDTYEQYF. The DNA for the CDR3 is TGCGCCAGCAGCCGGGACACCTACGAGCAGTACTTC.

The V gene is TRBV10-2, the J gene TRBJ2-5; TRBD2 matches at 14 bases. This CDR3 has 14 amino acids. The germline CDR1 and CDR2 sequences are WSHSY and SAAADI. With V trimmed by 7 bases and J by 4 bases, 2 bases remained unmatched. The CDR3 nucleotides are TGCGCCAGCACCGGACTAGCGGGGGGAGAGACCCAGTACTTC. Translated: CASTGLAGGETQYF.

The CDR3 nucleotides read TGTGCCAGCAGTCCCCAGCTAGCGGGAGCCTACGAGCAGTACTTC. Residues: CASSPQLAGAYEQYF. The J gene is TRBJ2-7, the V gene TRBV28, with 10 bases aligning to TRBD2. With 5 bases clipped from V and 2 bases from J, the junction kept 6 bases outside the gene matches. The CDR3 spans 15 residues. CDR1 and CDR2 (germline): MDHEN, SYDVKM.

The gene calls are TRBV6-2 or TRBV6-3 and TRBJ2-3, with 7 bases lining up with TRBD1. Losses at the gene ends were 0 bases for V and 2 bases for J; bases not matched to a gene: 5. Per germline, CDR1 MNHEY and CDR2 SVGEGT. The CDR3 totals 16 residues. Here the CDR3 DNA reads TGTGCCAGCAGTTACTCAGACAGGGATTCCACAGATACGCAGTATTTT. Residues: CASSYSDRDSTDTQYF.

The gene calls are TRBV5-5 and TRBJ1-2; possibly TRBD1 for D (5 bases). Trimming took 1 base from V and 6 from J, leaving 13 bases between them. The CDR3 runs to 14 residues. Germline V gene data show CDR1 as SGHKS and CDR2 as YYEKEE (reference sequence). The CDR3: CASSLSAGSDGYTF. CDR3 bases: TGTGCCAGCAGCTTGAGTGCAGGGTCCGATGGCTACACCTTC.

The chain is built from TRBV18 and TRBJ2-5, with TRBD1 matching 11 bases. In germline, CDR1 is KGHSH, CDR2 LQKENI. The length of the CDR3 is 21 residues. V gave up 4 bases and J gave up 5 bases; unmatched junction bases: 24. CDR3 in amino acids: CASSQVHLDRGRVNAGETQYF. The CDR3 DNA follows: TGTGCCAGCTCACAAGTTCACTTGGACAGGGGGCGAGTTAATGCCGGGGAGACCCAGTACTTC.

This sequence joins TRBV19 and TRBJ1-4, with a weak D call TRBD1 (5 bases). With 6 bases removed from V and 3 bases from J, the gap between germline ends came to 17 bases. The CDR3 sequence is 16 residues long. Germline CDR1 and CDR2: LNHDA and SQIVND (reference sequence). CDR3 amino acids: CASRWSGALANEKLFF. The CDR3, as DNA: TGTGCCAGTAGATGGAGTGGGGCGCTGGCTAATGAAAAACTGTTTTTT.

CDR3 in DNA: TGTGCCAGCAGCCCCCCAACGGCGGGGGGGTTGCCAGATACGCAGTATTTT. Translated: CASSPPTAGGLPDTQYF. This chain uses TRBV11-3 with TRBJ2-3; 9 nucleotides line up with TRBD2. V was pared by 5 bases and J by 4 bases, with 13 bases of the junction left unmatched. The CDR3 runs to 17 residues. CDR1 is SGHNT, CDR2 YENEEA, per germline.

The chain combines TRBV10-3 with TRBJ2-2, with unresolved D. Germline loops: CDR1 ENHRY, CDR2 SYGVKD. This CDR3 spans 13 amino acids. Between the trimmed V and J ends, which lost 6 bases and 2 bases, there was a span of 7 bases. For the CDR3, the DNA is TGTGCCATCAGCGAACCCAACACCGGGGAGCTGTTTTTT. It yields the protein CAISEPNTGELFF.

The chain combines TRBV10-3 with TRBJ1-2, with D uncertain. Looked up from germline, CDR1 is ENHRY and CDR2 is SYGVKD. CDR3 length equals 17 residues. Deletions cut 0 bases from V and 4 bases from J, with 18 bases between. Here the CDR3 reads CAISESTGVQGRYGYTF. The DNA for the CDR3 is TGTGCCATCAGTGAGTCGACCGGGGTCCAAGGTCGCTATGGCTACACCTTC.

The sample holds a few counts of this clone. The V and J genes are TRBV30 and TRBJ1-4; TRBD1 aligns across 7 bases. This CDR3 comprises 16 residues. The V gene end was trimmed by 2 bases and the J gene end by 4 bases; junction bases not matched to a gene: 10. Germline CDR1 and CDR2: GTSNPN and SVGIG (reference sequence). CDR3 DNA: TGTGCCTGGAGTCGAACCATGACAGGGTTTAATGAAAAACTGTTTTTT. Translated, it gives CAWSRTMTGFNEKLFF.

CDR3 in amino acids: CASSQTIYYNEQFF. CDR3 nucleotides: TGCGCCAGCAGCCAAACCATATACTACAATGAGCAGTTCTTC. This chain uses TRBV4-3 with TRBJ2-1; D is unresolved. Germline loops: CDR1 LGHNA, CDR2 YSLEER. The ends were cut back, 2 bases at V and 3 bases at J, with 8 bases in the middle. The CDR3 totals 14 residues.

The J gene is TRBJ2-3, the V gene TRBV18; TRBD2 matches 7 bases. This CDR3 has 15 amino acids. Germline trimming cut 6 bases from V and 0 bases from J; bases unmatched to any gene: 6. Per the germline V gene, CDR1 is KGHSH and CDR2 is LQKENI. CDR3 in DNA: TGTGCCAGCTCGCGTCTAGCGGCTAGCACAGATACGCAGTATTTT. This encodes CASSRLAASTDTQYF.

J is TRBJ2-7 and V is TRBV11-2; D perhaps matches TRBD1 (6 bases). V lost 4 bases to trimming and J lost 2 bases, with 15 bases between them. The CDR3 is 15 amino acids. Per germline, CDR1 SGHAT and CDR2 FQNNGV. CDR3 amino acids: CASSSERGYTYEQYF. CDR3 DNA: TGTGCCAGCAGCTCAGAGAGGGGGTATACCTACGAGCAGTACTTC.

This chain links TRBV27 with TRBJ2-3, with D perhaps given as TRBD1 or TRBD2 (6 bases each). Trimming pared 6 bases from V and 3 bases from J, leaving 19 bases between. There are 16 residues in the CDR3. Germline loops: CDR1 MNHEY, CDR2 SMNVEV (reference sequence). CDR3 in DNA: TGTGCCAGCAGGATGATAGGGGGGCTTGGAACAGATACGCAGTATTTT. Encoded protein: CASRMIGGLGTDTQYF.

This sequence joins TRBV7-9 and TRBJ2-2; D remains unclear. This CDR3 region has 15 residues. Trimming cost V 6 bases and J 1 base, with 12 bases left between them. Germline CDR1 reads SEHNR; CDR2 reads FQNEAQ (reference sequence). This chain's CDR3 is CASSFGRKNTGELFF. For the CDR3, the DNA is TGTGCCAGCAGTTTTGGCAGGAAGAACACCGGGGAGCTGTTTTTT.

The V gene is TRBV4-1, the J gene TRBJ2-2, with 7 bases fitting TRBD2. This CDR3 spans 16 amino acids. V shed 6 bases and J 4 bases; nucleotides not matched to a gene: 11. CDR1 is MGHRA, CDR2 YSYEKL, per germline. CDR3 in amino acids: CASSQSAGEGTGELFF. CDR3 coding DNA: TGCGCCAGCAGTCAGTCCGCGGGAGAGGGCACCGGGGAGCTGTTTTTT.

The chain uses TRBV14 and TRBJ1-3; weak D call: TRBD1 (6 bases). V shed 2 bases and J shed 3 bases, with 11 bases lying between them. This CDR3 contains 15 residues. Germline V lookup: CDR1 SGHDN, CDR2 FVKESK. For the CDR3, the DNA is TGTGCCAGCAGCCAATCCAGGGGAGGTGGAAACACCATATATTTT. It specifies CASSQSRGGGNTIYF. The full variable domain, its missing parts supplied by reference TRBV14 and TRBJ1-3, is EAGVTQFPSHSVIEKGQTVTLRCDPISGHDNLYWYRRVMGKEIKFLLHFVKESKQDESGMPNNRFLAERTGGTYSTLKVQPAELEDSGVYFCASSQSRGGGNTIYFGEGSWLTVV.